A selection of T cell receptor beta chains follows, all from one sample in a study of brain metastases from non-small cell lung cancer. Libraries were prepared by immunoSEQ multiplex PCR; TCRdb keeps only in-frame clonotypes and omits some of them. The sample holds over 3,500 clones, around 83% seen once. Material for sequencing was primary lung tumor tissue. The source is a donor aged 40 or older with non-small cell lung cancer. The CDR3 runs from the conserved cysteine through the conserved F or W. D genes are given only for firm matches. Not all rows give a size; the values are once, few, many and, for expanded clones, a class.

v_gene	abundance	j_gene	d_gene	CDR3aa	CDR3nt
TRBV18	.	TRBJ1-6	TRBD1	CASSSRQGLESPLHF	TGTGCCAGCTCATCTCGACAGGGGCTAGAGTCACCCCTCCACTTT
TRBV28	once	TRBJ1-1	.	CASTQRAAGPRGTEAFF	TGTGCCAGCACCCAAAGGGCTGCAGGGCCTCGCGGGACTGAAGCTTTCTTT
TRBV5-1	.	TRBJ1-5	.	CASSLGPDQPQHF	TGCGCCAGCAGCTTGGGCCCTGATCAGCCCCAGCATTTT
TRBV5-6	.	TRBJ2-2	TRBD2	CASSPGLAGVLNTGELFF	TGTGCCAGCAGCCCTGGACTAGCGGGGGTCTTGAACACCGGGGAGCTGTTTTTT
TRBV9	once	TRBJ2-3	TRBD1	CASSVARNRQGILDTQYF	TGTGCCAGCAGCGTAGCCCGAAATCGACAGGGTATTTTGGATACGCAGTATTTT
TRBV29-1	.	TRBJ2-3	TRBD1	CSVRQGGTDTQYF	TGCAGCGTCCGACAGGGTGGGACAGATACGCAGTATTTT
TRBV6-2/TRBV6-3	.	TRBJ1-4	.	CASSYSKNEKLFF	TGTGCCAGCAGTTACTCGAAGAATGAAAAACTGTTTTTT
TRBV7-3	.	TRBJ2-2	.	CASSFTGTGELFF	TGTGCCAGCAGCTTCACAGGGACCGGGGAGCTGTTTTTT
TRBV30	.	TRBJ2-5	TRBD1	CAWRGGTGGRETQYF	TGTGCCTGGAGGGGCGGGACAGGAGGGAGGGAGACCCAGTACTTC
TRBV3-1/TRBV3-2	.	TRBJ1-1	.	CASSPHSEERTEAFF	TGTGCCAGCAGCCCCCACTCGGAGGAGAGGACTGAAGCTTTCTTT
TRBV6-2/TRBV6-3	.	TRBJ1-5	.	CASSYSNVGGASNQPQHF	TGTGCCAGCAGTTACTCGAATGTTGGCGGGGCGAGCAATCAGCCCCAGCATTTT
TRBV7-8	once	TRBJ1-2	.	CASSPPGVLYGYTF	TGTGCCAGCAGCCCGCCAGGAGTCCTTTATGGCTACACCTTC
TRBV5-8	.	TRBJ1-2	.	CASSRLNNYGYTF	TGTGCCAGCAGCCGCCTCAACAACTATGGCTACACCTTC
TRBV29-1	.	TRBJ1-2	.	CSVPTGNGYTF	TGCAGCGTTCCAACAGGGAATGGCTACACCTTC
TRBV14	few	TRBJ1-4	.	CASRGGQLNEKLFF	TGTGCCAGCAGAGGAGGACAGCTTAATGAAAAACTGTTTTTT
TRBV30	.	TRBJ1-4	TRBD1	CAWRGQAGEKLFF	TGTGCCTGGAGGGGACAGGCCGGTGAAAAACTGTTTTTT
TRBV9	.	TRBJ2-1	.	CASSAPPRIDEQFF	TGTGCCAGCAGCGCCCCGCCAAGGATCGATGAGCAGTTCTTC
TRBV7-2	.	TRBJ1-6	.	CASSLDRARSPLHF	TGTGCCAGCAGCTTAGACAGGGCACGGTCACCCCTCCACTTT
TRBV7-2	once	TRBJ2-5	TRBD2	CASSNSGGARQETQYF	TGTGCCAGCAGTAATAGCGGGGGGGCCCGACAAGAGACCCAGTACTTC
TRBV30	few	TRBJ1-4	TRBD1	CAWEYPRDSREKLFF	TGTGCCTGGGAATACCCCCGGGACAGTAGAGAAAAACTGTTTTTT
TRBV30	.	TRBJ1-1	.	CAWGQPNTEAFF	TGTGCCTGGGGTCAGCCGAACACTGAAGCTTTCTTT
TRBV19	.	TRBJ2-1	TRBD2	CASKSLAGGFSYNEQFF	TGTGCCAGTAAATCCCTAGCGGGGGGATTCTCCTACAATGAGCAGTTCTTC
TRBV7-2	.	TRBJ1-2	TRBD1	CASSLRLQGASGGYTF	TGTGCCAGCAGCTTACGACTACAGGGGGCAAGCGGTGGCTACACCTTC
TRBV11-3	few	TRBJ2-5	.	CASSGQQETQYF	TGTGCCAGCAGCGGGCAGCAAGAGACCCAGTACTTC
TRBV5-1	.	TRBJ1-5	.	CASSFGYNQPQHF	TGCGCCAGCAGCTTTGGCTACAATCAGCCCCAGCATTTT
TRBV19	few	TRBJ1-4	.	CASSAAFINEKLFF	TGTGCCAGTAGTGCGGCCTTTATTAATGAAAAACTGTTTTTT
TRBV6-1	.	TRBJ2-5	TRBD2	CASSEGFQRGGRETQYF	TGTGCCAGCAGTGAAGGGTTTCAGCGGGGGGGCAGAGAGACCCAGTACTTC
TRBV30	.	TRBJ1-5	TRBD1	CAWRRPDRENQPQHF	TGTGCCTGGAGAAGACCTGACAGGGAGAATCAGCCCCAGCATTTT
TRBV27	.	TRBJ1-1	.	CASRRGSAFEAFF	TGTGCCAGCAGGAGAGGTAGTGCCTTTGAAGCTTTCTTT